Listed here are 20 T cell receptor beta chains from one sample, sequenced in a study of blood T cell repertoires in COVID-19. Profiled with immunoSEQ multiplex PCR; TCRdb holds only in-frame clones, not every one. The table lists 200,000 or so clones, around nine tenths of them singletons, with 2.1% in the top ten. The sequenced material came from peripheral blood. These receptors originate from a man between 65 and 85 years old with active or convalescent COVID-19.

The chain joins TRBV18 to TRBJ2-7; D is possibly TRBD1 (5 bases). V was trimmed by 0 bases and J by 5 bases, leaving 14 bases between them. The CDR3 spans 15 residues. The germline V gene encodes CDR1 KGHSH and CDR2 LQKENI. CDR3 coding DNA: TGTGCCAGCTCACCACCCGGTCAGGGTTTCCACGAGCAGTACTTC. This codes for CASSPPGQGFHEQYF.

The rearrangement links TRBV27 to TRBJ2-1; 8 bases are shared with TRBD2. The J segment lost 8 bases and the V segment lost 0 bases, leaving 6 bases of the junction unmatched. From germline, CDR1 is MNHEY and CDR2 SMNVEV (reference sequence). CDR3 size: 15 residues. The CDR3 DNA sequence: TGTGCCAGCAGTTTATCAGCGGGAGTTTATGATGAGCAGTTCTTC. It specifies CASSLSAGVYDEQFF.

The chain recombines TRBV11-3 with TRBJ2-2, with 7 bases matching TRBD1. The J segment lost 6 bases and the V segment lost 5 bases, leaving 9 bases of the junction unmatched. Germline CDR1 and CDR2: SGHNT and YENEEA. The CDR3 runs 15 residues. As DNA, the CDR3 is TGTGCCAGCAGCCCCAACCGACAGGGATCCGGGGAGCTGTTTTTT. Translating it yields CASSPNRQGSGELFF.

The rearrangement uses TRBV29-1 and TRBJ2-5; TRBD2 is a possible D gene (6 bases). Germline CDR1 reads SQVTM; CDR2 reads ANQGSEA. CDR3 length equals 13 residues. Trimming took off 1 base at V and 4 bases at J, with 10 bases between the two ends. The CDR3 DNA reads as TGCAGCGTTGAAGCCGCGGGGCCAGAGACCCAGTACTTC. Amino acid sequence: CSVEAAGPETQYF.

The chain employs TRBV2 and TRBJ1-6; TRBD1 matches 8 bases. V was clipped by 7 bases and J by 8 bases; unmatched bases: 1. The CDR3 is 12 residues long. The germline gives CDR1 SNHLY, CDR2 FYNNEI. The CDR3 spells CASKQGDSPLHF. The CDR3 region has the DNA TGTGCCAGCAAACAGGGGGATTCACCCCTCCACTTT. The entire variable domain, with the rest obtained from reference TRBV2 and TRBJ1-6, is as follows: EPEVTQTPSHQVTQMGQEVILRCVPISNHLYFYWYRQILGQKVEFLVSFYNNEISEKSEIFDDQFSVERPDGSNFTLKIRSTKLEDSAMYFCASKQGDSPLHFGNGTRLTVT.

V and J are TRBV13 and TRBJ1-3; tentatively, D is TRBD1 (6 bases). CDR3 size: 14 residues. V was trimmed by 4 bases and J by 4 bases, leaving 11 bases between them. Germline V gives CDR1 PRHDT, CDR2 FYEKMQ (reference sequence). The CDR3 coding sequence is TGTGCCAGCAGCTCCGGACAGATAGGAAACACCATATATTTT. It is translated as CASSSGQIGNTIYF.

The chain couples TRBV2 to TRBJ2-5, with 10 bases matching TRBD2. The length of the CDR3 is 15 residues. The germline V gene encodes CDR1 SNHLY and CDR2 FYNNEI. The ends lost 4 bases at V and 5 bases at J; junction bases unmatched: 7. The CDR3 reads CASSVQRGGGETQYF. DNA of the CDR3: TGTGCCAGCAGTGTACAGCGGGGGGGCGGGGAGACCCAGTACTTC.

Concerning this clone itself: Other DNA sequences in this specimen translate into the identical CDR3. The rearrangement uses TRBV7-8 and TRBJ1-1; 7 nucleotides agree with TRBD1. Germline assignment: CDR1 SGHVS and CDR2 FQNEAQ. The length of the CDR3 is 13 residues. The J segment lost 3 bases and the V segment lost 5 bases, leaving 3 bases of the junction unmatched. The CDR3 spells CASSLDRDTEAFF. The CDR3 region has the DNA TGTGCCAGCAGCCTCGACAGGGACACTGAAGCTTTCTTT.

This clone was seen a single time. The V call is TRBV28, the J call TRBJ1-2; D ambiguous. This CDR3 has 16 residues. In germline, CDR1 is MDHEN, CDR2 SYDVKM. V was trimmed by 10 bases and J by 3 bases, leaving 24 bases between them. CDR3: CATLKEVGSRHYGYTF. The CDR3 region has the DNA TGTGCCACTCTCAAGGAGGTTGGGAGTCGCCACTATGGCTACACCTTC.

The chain is built from TRBV28 and TRBJ1-2; D call uncertain. Looked up from germline, CDR1 is MDHEN and CDR2 is SYDVKM. V was cut by 3 bases and J by 7 bases, with 18 bases left in between. The CDR3 sequence is 15 residues long. CDR3: CASSFLDGVRGGYTF. The CDR3 region has the DNA TGTGCCAGCAGTTTTCTGGACGGAGTTCGGGGTGGCTACACCTTC.

This clone was detected a few times. The rearrangement uses TRBV7-9 and TRBJ1-1, with 9 bases identical to TRBD1. Germline-derived CDR1 and CDR2 are SEHNR and FQNEAQ (reference sequence). V was clipped by 1 base and J by 1 base; unmatched bases: 7. This CDR3 region has 17 residues. For the CDR3, the DNA is TGTGCCAGCAGCTTAGAAGGTGGGACAGGGCCGAACACTGAAGCTTTCTTT. Its protein is CASSLEGGTGPNTEAFF.

The genes are TRBV5-6 and TRBJ1-6; D might be TRBD1 (6 bases). In germline, CDR1 is SGHDT, CDR2 YYEEEE. The CDR3 consists of 17 residues. Trimming left V 2 bases short and J 0 bases short, with 12 bases between. CDR3 sequence: CASSFMTQGSYNSPLHF. The CDR3 nucleotides are TGTGCCAGCAGCTTCATGACACAGGGCTCCTATAATTCACCCCTCCACTTT.

This clone was seen just once. This chain links TRBV6-6 with TRBJ2-1, with D possibly matching TRBD1 (5 bases). The length of the CDR3 is 12 residues. V gave up 8 bases and J gave up 5 bases, with 10 bases separating them. Germline V gives CDR1 MNHNY, CDR2 SVGAGI (reference sequence). The CDR3 DNA follows: TGTGCCAGCTGGGGCAGTAACAATGAGCAGTTCTTC. Its translation: CASWGSNNEQFF.

The genes are TRBV7-9 and TRBJ1-1; D ambiguous. V lost 3 bases and J lost 0, with 8 bases in between. Germline loops: CDR1 SEHNR, CDR2 FQNEAQ (reference sequence). CDR3 size: 14 residues. The CDR3 DNA is TGTGCCAGCAGCTTCGATACAGTGAACACTGAAGCTTTCTTT. It is translated as CASSFDTVNTEAFF.

This clone was counted once. The gene calls are TRBV7-2 and TRBJ2-1; D may be TRBD1 (5 bases). V was trimmed by 2 bases and J by 10 bases, leaving 12 bases between them. The CDR3 sequence is 13 residues long. The germline V gene encodes CDR1 SGHTA and CDR2 FQGNSA. CDR3 in amino acids: CASSLLGVGEQFF. CDR3 sequence (DNA): TGTGCCAGCAGCTTACTAGGGGTGGGCGAGCAGTTCTTC.

The genes are TRBV23-1 and TRBJ2-2, with TRBD1 identical over 11 bases. TRBV23-1 is annotated as an ORF whose role is uncertain. The CDR3 sequence is 16 residues long. V gave up 3 bases and J gave up 7 bases; unmatched junction bases: 7. CDR3 DNA sequence: TGCGCCAGCAGTCATCGAGGACAGGGGGCCGTCGGGGAGCTGTTTTTT. Its protein is CASSHRGQGAVGELFF.

This clone was counted a single time. This chain joins TRBV7-6 and TRBJ2-3, with 10 bases identical to TRBD2. The V gene's germline CDR1 is SGHVS and CDR2 FNYEAQ. The V segment lost 4 bases and the J segment 6 bases; nucleotides outside the gene matches: 16. The CDR3 consists of 18 residues. CDR3 DNA: TGTGCCAGCAGCTATGCAACGTCCAGCGGGGGGGCTTGGGATACGCAGTATTTT. Protein: CASSYATSSGGAWDTQYF. Variable domain in full (rest from reference TRBV7-6 and TRBJ2-3): GAGVSQSPRYKVTKRGQDVALRCDPISGHVSLYWYRQALGQGPEFLTYFNYEAQQDKSGLPNDRFSAERPEGSISTLTIQRTEQRDSAMYRCASSYATSSGGAWDTQYFGPGTRLTVL.

The chain uses TRBV7-2 and TRBJ1-2; D unresolved. The ends were cut back, 1 base at V and 3 bases at J, with 9 bases in the middle. Germline V gene data show CDR1 as SGHTA and CDR2 as FQGNSA. This CDR3 spans 14 amino acids. CDR3 amino acids: CASSLGAGYYGYTF. The CDR3 nucleotides are TGTGCCAGCAGCTTAGGCGCGGGGTACTATGGCTACACCTTC.

This clone was observed a handful of times. V is TRBV6-2 or TRBV6-3 and J is TRBJ2-6, with D tentatively TRBD1 (6 bases). The CDR3 has 18 amino acids. V was trimmed by 4 bases and J by 0 bases, leaving 16 bases between them. Germline CDR1 is MNHEY and CDR2 is SVGEGT. CDR3 in amino acids: CASSSGPRTASGANVLTF. The CDR3 DNA sequence: TGTGCCAGCAGTTCCGGCCCTAGGACAGCCTCTGGGGCCAACGTCCTGACTTTC.

This sequence joins TRBV7-2 and TRBJ2-2, with D possibly matching TRBD2 (6 bases). Germline lookup yields CDR1 SGHTA and CDR2 FQGNSA. Trimming took 5 bases from V and 5 from J, leaving 12 bases between them. This CDR3 contains 14 residues. CDR3 nucleotide sequence: TGTGCCAGCAGCCCCATAGGGAGGACCGGGGAGCTGTTTTTT. It is translated as CASSPIGRTGELFF. The whole variable domain, remainder taken from reference TRBV7-2 and TRBJ2-2, is GAGVSQSPSNKVTEKGKDVELRCDPISGHTALYWYRQSLGQGLEFLIYFQGNSAPDKSGLPSDRFSAERTGGSVSTLTIQRTQQEDSAVYLCASSPIGRTGELFFGEGSRLTVL.